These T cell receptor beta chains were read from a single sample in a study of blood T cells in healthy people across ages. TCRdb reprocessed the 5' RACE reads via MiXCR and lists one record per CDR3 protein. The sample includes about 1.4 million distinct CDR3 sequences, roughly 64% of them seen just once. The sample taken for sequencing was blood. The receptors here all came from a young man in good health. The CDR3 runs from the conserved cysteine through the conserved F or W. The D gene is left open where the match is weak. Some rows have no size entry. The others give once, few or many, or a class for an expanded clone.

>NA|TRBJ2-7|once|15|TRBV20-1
CSARAPGGIRYEQYF
TGCAGTGCTAGAGCCCCTGGCGGGATTCGCTACGAGCAGTACTTC
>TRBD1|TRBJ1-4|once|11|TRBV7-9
CASTSGGRLFF
TGTGCCAGCACCTCAGGGGGACGGCTGTTTTTT
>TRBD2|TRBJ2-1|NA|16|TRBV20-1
CSASSETGGPYNEQFF
TGCAGTGCTTCGTCCGAGACGGGGGGTCCCTACAATGAGCAGTTCTTC
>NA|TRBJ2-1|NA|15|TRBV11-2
CASSLAARYYNEQFF
TGTGCCAGCAGCTTAGCGGCAAGGTACTACAATGAGCAGTTCTTC
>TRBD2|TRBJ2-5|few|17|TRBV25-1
CASSGTSGGLYQETQYF
TGTGCCAGCAGTGGGACTAGCGGGGGGCTGTACCAAGAGACCCAGTACTTC
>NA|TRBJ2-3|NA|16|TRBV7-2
CAIPTQGLAVTDTQYF
TGTGCCATCCCTACCCAGGGGCTAGCGGTCACAGATACGCAGTATTTT
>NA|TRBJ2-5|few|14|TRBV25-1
CASSEGGLGETQYF
TGTGCCAGCAGTGAGGGGGGGCTTGGCGAGACCCAGTACTTC
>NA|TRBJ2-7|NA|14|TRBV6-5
CASSYSTSSAEQYF
TGTGCCAGCAGTTATTCGACTAGTTCGGCCGAGCAGTACTTC
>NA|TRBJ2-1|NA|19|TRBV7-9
CASSFPKAEIPHSYNEQFF
TGTGCCAGCAGCTTCCCCAAAGCGGAGATACCTCACTCCTACAATGAGCAGTTCTTC
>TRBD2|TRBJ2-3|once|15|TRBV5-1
CASTKTSGVEDTQYF
TGCGCCAGCACGAAAACTAGCGGGGTTGAAGATACGCAGTATTTT
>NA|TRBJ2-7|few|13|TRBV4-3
CASSQDMIGEQYF
TGCGCCAGCAGCCAAGATATGATCGGCGAGCAGTACTTC
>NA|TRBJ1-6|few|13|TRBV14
CASSQRDASPLHF
TGTGCCAGCAGCCAACGAGATGCGTCACCCCTCCACTTT
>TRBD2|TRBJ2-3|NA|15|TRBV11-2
CASSFSGESTDTQYF
TGTGCCAGCAGCTTTAGCGGGGAAAGCACAGATACGCAGTATTTT
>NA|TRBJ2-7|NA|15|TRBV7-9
CASSDPGGLISEQYF
TGTGCCAGCAGCGACCCAGGTGGATTGATCTCCGAGCAGTACTTC
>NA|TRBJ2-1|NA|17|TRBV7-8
CASNRRRIGGTYNEQFF
TGTGCCAGCAACCGCCGACGTATTGGCGGGACCTACAATGAGCAGTTCTTC
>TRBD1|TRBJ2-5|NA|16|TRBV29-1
CSVLRTGRLIQETQYF
TGCAGCGTACTCCGGACAGGGCGATTGATTCAAGAGACCCAGTACTTC
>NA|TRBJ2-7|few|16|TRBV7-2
CASSWDSGGGRYEQYF
TGTGCCAGCAGCTGGGACTCTGGCGGGGGCCGATACGAGCAGTACTTC
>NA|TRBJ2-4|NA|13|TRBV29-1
CSVWDPTAYGQYF
TGCAGCGTTTGGGACCCAACCGCCTACGGGCAGTACTTC
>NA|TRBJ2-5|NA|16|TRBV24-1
CATSDLYGGGTETQYF
TGTGCCACCAGTGATTTGTATGGCGGTGGGACAGAGACCCAGTACTTC
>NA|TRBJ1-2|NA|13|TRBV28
CASSLLTVYGYTF
TGTGCCAGCAGTTTATTGACCGTCTATGGCTACACCTTC
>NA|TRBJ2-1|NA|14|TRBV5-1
CASSSLDGFDEQFF
TGCGCCAGCAGCTCCCTCGACGGATTCGATGAGCAGTTCTTC
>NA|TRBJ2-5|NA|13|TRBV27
CASSLFIGETQYF
TGTGCCAGCAGTTTATTTATTGGAGAGACCCAGTACTTC
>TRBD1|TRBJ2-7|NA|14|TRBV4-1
CASSLTGTEGEQYF
TGCGCCAGCAGCCTAACCGGGACAGAAGGGGAGCAGTACTTC
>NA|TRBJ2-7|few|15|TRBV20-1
CSAGSGTLLSYEQYF
TGCAGTGCAGGAAGCGGGACACTACTTTCCTACGAGCAGTACTTC
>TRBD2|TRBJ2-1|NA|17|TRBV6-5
CASSYASGGAPGNEQFF
TGTGCCAGCAGTTACGCCAGCGGGGGGGCCCCGGGGAATGAGCAGTTCTTC
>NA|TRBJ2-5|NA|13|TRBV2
CASSEALREEQYF
TGTGCCAGCAGTGAAGCGCTTCGTGAGGAGCAGTACTTC
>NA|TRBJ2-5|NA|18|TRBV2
CASSENQLTRPGQETQYF
TGTGCCAGCAGTGAAAATCAACTGACGAGACCGGGACAAGAGACCCAGTACTTC
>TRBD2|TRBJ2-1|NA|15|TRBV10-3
CAIRKPGTNYNEQFF
TGTGCCATCCGAAAACCTGGGACTAACTACAATGAGCAGTTCTTC